Each of the 10 T cell receptor beta chains below was sequenced from the same sample in a study of cytomegalovirus exposure and HLA in healthy donors. Researchers ran the PCR with 60 Vbeta and 13 Jbeta primers. Only in-frame clones appear in the TCRdb table, and some are missing; sequencing was by immunoSEQ multiplex PCR. The sample table sets out 200,000 or so clones. The sample taken for sequencing was PBMCs. These receptors were taken from a boy aged 10-17 years in good health and CMV-seronegative.

This sequence joins TRBV25-1 and TRBJ1-2; 8 nucleotides match TRBD1. Germline CDR1 is MGHDK and CDR2 is SYGVNS. The CDR3 has 13 amino acids. V lost 9 bases and J lost 6; bases outside the gene matches: 9. The CDR3 DNA reads TGTGCCAGTCAGGGGGCTCCTCGGAATGGCTACACCTTC. Protein: CASQGAPRNGYTF.

The chain combines TRBV4-2 with TRBJ2-1; 10 bases are shared with TRBD2. Losses at the gene ends were 0 bases for V and 4 bases for J; bases not matched to a gene: 6. CDR3 length equals 17 residues. The V gene's germline CDR1 is LGHNA and CDR2 YNFKEQ. The CDR3 spells CASSQDSASGGYNEQFF. The DNA for the CDR3 is TGTGCCAGCAGCCAAGACTCCGCTAGCGGGGGTTACAATGAGCAGTTCTTC.

The V call is TRBV19, the J call TRBJ1-5, with unresolved D. Germline CDR1 is LNHDA and CDR2 is SQIVND (reference sequence). The ends were cut back, 4 bases at V and 6 bases at J, with 7 bases in the middle. The CDR3 contains 12 residues. CDR3 region: CASSNRVQPQHF. The CDR3 DNA follows: TGTGCCAGTAGTAATCGGGTTCAGCCCCAGCATTTT. The full variable domain, completed using reference TRBV19 and TRBJ1-5, is DGGITQSPKYLFRKEGQNVTLSCEQNLNHDAMYWYRQDPGQGLRLIYYSQIVNDFQKGDIAEGYSVSREKKESFPLTVTSAQKNPTAFYLCASSNRVQPQHFGDGTRLSIL.

V usage is TRBV7-9 and J usage is TRBJ1-3, with a tentative D call TRBD1 (6 bases). Germline loops: CDR1 SEHNR, CDR2 FQNEAQ (reference sequence). V was shortened by 4 bases and J by 4 bases, with 20 bases between the two germline ends. This CDR3 is built from 17 residues. The DNA for the CDR3 is TGTGCCAGCAGCTCCCGCCTCGGCGGGGGCACAGGAAACACCATATATTTT. Its translation: CASSSRLGGGTGNTIYF.

CDR3 nucleotide sequence: TGTGCCAGCAGCTTATGGAGGGAGACCCAGTACTTC. Translating it yields CASSLWRETQYF. The V gene is TRBV7-2, the J gene TRBJ2-5, with D tentatively TRBD2 (5 bases). Trimming stripped 2 bases from V and 5 bases from J, with 6 bases between. Looked up from germline, CDR1 is SGHTA and CDR2 is FQGNSA. The CDR3 covers 12 residues.

V gene TRBV2 combines with J gene TRBJ2-1, with TRBD2 identical over 12 bases. J gave up 7 bases and V 3 bases, and 7 bases lay outside the gene matches. Germline V gene sequence: CDR1 SNHLY, CDR2 FYNNEI. This CDR3 comprises 16 residues. CDR3 region: CASSERLAGEGNEQFF. The CDR3 DNA reads as TGTGCCAGCAGTGAGCGACTAGCGGGGGAGGGGAATGAGCAGTTCTTC.

The V call is TRBV5-1, the J call TRBJ2-5; D is undetermined. The CDR3 runs to 14 residues. Trimming cost V 2 bases and J 2 bases, with 10 bases left between them. Germline CDR1 reads SGHRS; CDR2 reads YFSETQ. CDR3 in DNA: TGCGCCAGCAGCTTATCAATCGGGCAAGAGACCCAGTACTTC. This sequence encodes CASSLSIGQETQYF. Drawing the rest from reference TRBV5-1 and TRBJ2-5, the complete variable domain is KAGVTQTPRYLIKTRGQQVTLSCSPISGHRSVSWYQQTPGQGLQFLFEYFSETQRNKGNFPGRFSGRQFSNSRSEMNVSTLELGDSALYLCASSLSIGQETQYFGPGTRLLVL.

This chain joins TRBV28 and TRBJ1-6, with 8 bases lining up with TRBD1. The CDR3 sequence is 15 residues long. Trimming took 7 bases from V and 8 from J; bases not matched to a gene: 10. Germline V gene data show CDR1 as MDHEN and CDR2 as SYDVKM. The CDR3 sequence: CASIKFGQGHSPLHF. Written as DNA, the CDR3 is TGTGCCAGCATTAAATTTGGACAGGGACATTCACCCCTCCACTTT. Full variable domain (rest looked up from reference TRBV28 and TRBJ1-6): DVKVTQSSRYLVKRTGEKVFLECVQDMDHENMFWYRQDPGLGLRLIYFSYDVKMKEKGDIPEGYSVSREKKERFSLILESASTNQTSMYLCASIKFGQGHSPLHFGNGTRLTVT.

This sequence joins TRBV7-9 and TRBJ2-1, with 10 bases matching TRBD2. CDR3 length: 14 residues. The V gene's germline CDR1 is SEHNR and CDR2 FQNEAQ (reference sequence). J was trimmed by 8 bases and V by 4 bases; bases with no gene match: 5. The DNA for the CDR3 is TGTGCCAGCAGCTCCCAAGGGACTAGCGATGAGCAGTTCTTC. It encodes CASSSQGTSDEQFF. Full variable domain (outside the CDR3, taken from reference TRBV7-9 and TRBJ2-1): DTGVSQNPRHKITKRGQNVTFRCDPISEHNRLYWYRQTLGQGPEFLTYFQNEAQLEKSRLLSDRFSAERPKGSFSTLEIQRTEQGDSAMYLCASSSQGTSDEQFFGPGTRLTVL.

The J gene is TRBJ2-3, the V gene TRBV28, with 7 bases that match TRBD2. Germline lookup yields CDR1 MDHEN and CDR2 SYDVKM. The V gene end was trimmed by 4 bases and the J gene end by 2 bases; junction bases not matched to a gene: 6. The CDR3 sequence is 15 residues long. The chain's CDR3 is CASSWPRGTTDTQYF. The CDR3 DNA reads as TGTGCCAGCAGTTGGCCGCGGGGGACCACAGATACGCAGTATTTT. Full variable domain (missing parts from reference TRBV28 and TRBJ2-3): DVKVTQSSRYLVKRTGEKVFLECVQDMDHENMFWYRQDPGLGLRLIYFSYDVKMKEKGDIPEGYSVSREKKERFSLILESASTNQTSMYLCASSWPRGTTDTQYFGPGTRLTVL.